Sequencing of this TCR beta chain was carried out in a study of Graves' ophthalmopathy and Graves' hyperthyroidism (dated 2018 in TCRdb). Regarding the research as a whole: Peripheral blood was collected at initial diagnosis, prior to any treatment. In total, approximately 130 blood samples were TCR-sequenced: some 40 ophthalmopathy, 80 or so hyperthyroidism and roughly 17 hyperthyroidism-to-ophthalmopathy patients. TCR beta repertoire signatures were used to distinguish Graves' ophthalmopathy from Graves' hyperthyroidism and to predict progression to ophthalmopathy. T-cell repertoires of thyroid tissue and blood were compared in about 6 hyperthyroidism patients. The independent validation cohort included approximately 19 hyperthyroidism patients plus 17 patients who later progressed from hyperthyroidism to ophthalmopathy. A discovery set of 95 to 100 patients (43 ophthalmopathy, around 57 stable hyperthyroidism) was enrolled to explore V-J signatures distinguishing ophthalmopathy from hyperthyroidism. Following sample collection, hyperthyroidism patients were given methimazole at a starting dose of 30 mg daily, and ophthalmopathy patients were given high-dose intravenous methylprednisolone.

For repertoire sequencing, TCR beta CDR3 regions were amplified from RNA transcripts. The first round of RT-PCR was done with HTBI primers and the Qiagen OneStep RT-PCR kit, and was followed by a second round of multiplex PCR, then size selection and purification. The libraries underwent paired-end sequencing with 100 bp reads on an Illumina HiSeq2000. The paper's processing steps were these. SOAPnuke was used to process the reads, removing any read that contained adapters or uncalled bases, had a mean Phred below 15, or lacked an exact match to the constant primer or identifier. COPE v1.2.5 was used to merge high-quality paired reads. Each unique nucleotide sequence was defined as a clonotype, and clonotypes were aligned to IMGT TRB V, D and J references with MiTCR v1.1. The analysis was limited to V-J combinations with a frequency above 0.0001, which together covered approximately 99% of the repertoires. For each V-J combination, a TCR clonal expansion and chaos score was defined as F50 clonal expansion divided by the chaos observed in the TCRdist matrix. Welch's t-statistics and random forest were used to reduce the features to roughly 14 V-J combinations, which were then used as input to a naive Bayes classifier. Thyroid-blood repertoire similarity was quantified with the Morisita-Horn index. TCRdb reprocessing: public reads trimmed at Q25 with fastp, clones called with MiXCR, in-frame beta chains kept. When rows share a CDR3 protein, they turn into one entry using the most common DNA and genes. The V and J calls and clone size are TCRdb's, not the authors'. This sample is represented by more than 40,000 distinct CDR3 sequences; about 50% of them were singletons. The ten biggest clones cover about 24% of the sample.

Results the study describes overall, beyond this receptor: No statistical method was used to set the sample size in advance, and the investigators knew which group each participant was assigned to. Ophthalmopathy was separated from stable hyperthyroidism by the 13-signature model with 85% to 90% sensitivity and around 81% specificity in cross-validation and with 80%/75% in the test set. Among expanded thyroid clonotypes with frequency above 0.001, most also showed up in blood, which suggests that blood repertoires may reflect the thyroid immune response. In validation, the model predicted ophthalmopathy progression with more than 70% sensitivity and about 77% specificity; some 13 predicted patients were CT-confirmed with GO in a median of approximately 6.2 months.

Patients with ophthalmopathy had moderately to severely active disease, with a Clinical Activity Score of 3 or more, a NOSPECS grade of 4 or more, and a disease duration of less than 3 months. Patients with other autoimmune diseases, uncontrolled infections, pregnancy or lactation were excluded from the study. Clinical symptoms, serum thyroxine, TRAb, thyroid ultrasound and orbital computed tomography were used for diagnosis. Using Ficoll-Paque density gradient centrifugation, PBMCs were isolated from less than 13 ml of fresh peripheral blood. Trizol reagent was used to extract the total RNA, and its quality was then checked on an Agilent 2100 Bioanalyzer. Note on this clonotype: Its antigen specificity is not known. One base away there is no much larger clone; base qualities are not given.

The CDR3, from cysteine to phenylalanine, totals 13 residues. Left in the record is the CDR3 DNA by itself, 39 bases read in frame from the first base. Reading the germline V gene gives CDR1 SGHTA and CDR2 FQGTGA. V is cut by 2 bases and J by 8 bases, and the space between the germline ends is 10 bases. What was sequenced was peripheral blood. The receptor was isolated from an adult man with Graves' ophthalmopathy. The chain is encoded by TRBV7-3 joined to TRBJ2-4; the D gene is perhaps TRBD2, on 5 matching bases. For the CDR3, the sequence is CASSLGAEDIQYF. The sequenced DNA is TGTGCCAGCAGCTTAGGCGCGGAGGACATTCAGTACTTC.